The rows below give T cell receptor beta chains drawn from one sample of a study of T cells in Graves' hyperthyroidism and ophthalmopathy. In TCRdb, the multiplex PCR reads were re-called with MiXCR into one record per CDR3 protein. The top ten clones hold around a fifth of a sample with a few hundred thousand distinct CDR3 sequences, roughly 15% of them seen once. The sequenced sample consisted of blood. Receptors originate from a woman aged 25 to 39 with Graves' ophthalmopathy. The CDR3 runs from the conserved cysteine through the conserved F or W. A D gene is named only where the DNA matches it firmly. Some rows mark clone size as missing; the rest say once, few, many or name a class of expanded clone.

abundance	d_gene	j_gene	v_gene	len	CDR3nt	CDR3aa
NA	TRBD2	TRBJ2-7	TRBV7-9	16	TGTGCCAGCAGCTTACAGGCTAGCGGGGGGGCCTACGAGCAGTACTTC	CASSLQASGGAYEQYF
many	NA	TRBJ1-5	TRBV30	12	TGTGCCTGGAGTGTCGGCAATCAGCCCCAGCATTTT	CAWSVGNQPQHF
many	NA	TRBJ1-2	TRBV2	14	TGTGCCAGCAGTGCGGGGGACGCTAACTATGGCTACACCTTC	CASSAGDANYGYTF
NA	TRBD1	TRBJ2-7	TRBV30	13	TGTGCCTGGAGGACCCGACAGGGCCACGAGCAGTACTTC	CAWRTRQGHEQYF
NA	NA	TRBJ2-3	TRBV3-1	16	TGTGCCAGCAGCCAGGGCAACAACCCACGCACAGGTACGCAGTATTTT	CASSQGNNPRTGTQYF
many	TRBD2	TRBJ2-5	TRBV24-1	15	TGTGCCACCAGTGATGGGACTAGCGGTCAAGAGACCCAGTACTTC	CATSDGTSGQETQYF
many	NA	TRBJ2-1	TRBV20-1	16	TGCAGTGCTAGTAGACCCGATAGGCCAATTGGGACTGAGCAGTTCTTC	CSASRPDRPIGTEQFF
few	NA	TRBJ1-5	TRBV6-2/TRBV6-3	13	TGTGCCAGCAGTTACTCGATAAATCAGCCCCAGCATTTT	CASSYSINQPQHF
many	NA	TRBJ1-2	TRBV20-1	8	TGCAGTGAGGATGGCTACACCTTC	CSEDGYTF
NA	NA	TRBJ1-3	TRBV4-1	15	TGCGCCAGCAGCCACCAACTCTTCTTTGGAAACACCATATATTTT	CASSHQLFFGNTIYF
many	NA	TRBJ1-2	TRBV30	15	TGTGCCTCGACCGGGACGGCGACTAGTAACTATGGCTACACCTTC	CASTGTATSNYGYTF
NA	NA	TRBJ2-1	TRBV9	16	TGTGCCAGCAGCGTCTATAGACAGAGCTCCTACAATGAGCAGTTCTTC	CASSVYRQSSYNEQFF
many	TRBD2	TRBJ2-7	TRBV20-1	17	TGCAGTGCCGGCTCAATCCGTAGCGGGGGCACCTCCTACGAGCAGTACTTC	CSAGSIRSGGTSYEQYF
many	TRBD1	TRBJ1-4	TRBV30	14	TGTGCCTGGAGTGGACAGGGGGCTTATGAAAAACTGTTTTTT	CAWSGQGAYEKLFF
many	NA	TRBJ1-1	TRBV20-1	14	TGCAGTGCTAGAGATTCGCCCTTGAACACTGAAGCTTTCTTT	CSARDSPLNTEAFF
many	TRBD1	TRBJ1-2	TRBV13	16	TGTGCCAGCAGCCCTACCAGACAGGGTGATCGGTATGGCTACACCTTC	CASSPTRQGDRYGYTF
few	NA	TRBJ2-6	TRBV11-3	18	TGTGCCAGCAGCTCTTCCTACCCGGGAAACTCTGGGGCCAACGTCCTGACTTTC	CASSSSYPGNSGANVLTF